This T cell receptor (beta chain) comes out of a study of cytomegalovirus exposure and HLA in healthy donors. Study findings and constraints: Later on, analysis showed that most CMV-associated TCR beta chains appeared to be HLA-restricted. With later analysis, a missense DCLRE1C variant became linked to TCR beta V- and J-gene trimming. Some V segments, including TRBV6-2 and TRBV6-3, were excluded as indistinguishable.

In the PCR, 60 Vbeta and 13 Jbeta primers were used. Original processing methods: In a later analysis, the count reached 74 million or so unique TCR beta chains, with 8.5 million to 14 million shared. Some clones are missing from TCRdb's copy, which holds only in-frame ones; the method was immunoSEQ multiplex PCR. V, J and clone size are taken as reported in that table, and D and trimming were inferred from the DNA itself. Found here are roughly 68,000 clones, around four fifths of them singletons; the top ten hold about 4.8%. In the case of this clone: What it recognizes is unknown.

Trimming left V 5 bases short and J 9 bases short, with 17 bases between. The CDR3 runs to 15 residues. The germline V gene has CDR1 SGHAT and CDR2 FQDESV (reference sequence). The chain links TRBV11-1 to TRBJ1-6; a weak D match, TRBD1 (5 bases). The TCR comes from a male donor in good health and CMV-seropositive. The sample consisted of PBMCs. CDR3 sequence reads: CASSEMGGGGSPLHF. The CDR3 nucleotides are TGTGCCAGCAGCGAAATGGGGGGTGGAGGTTCACCCCTCCACTTT.